Below, 6 T cell receptor beta chains from the same sample are listed, as sequenced in a study of identical twins. Using its own MiXCR run on the 5' RACE reads, TCRdb lists one record per CDR3 protein. The sample records roughly 720,000 distinct CDR3 sequences, around a sixth being singletons. The sample was also reused in another study, on T cells expressing NK-cell markers.

Sequenced sample: PBMCs. Every receptor here comes from a woman aged 18 to 35 in good health.

The rearrangement joins TRBV12-3 or TRBV12-4 to TRBJ2-1, with TRBD2 matching over 7 bases. CDR3 length equals 14 residues. V was pared by 4 bases and J by 6 bases, with 6 bases of the junction left unmatched. In DNA, the CDR3 is TGTGCCAGCAGTTCGTCGGGGGGTATCAATGAGCAGTTCTTC. Translation: CASSSSGGINEQFF.

This clonotype was counted only a few times. The genes are TRBV18 and TRBJ2-2, with 12 bases lining up with TRBD1. Germline loops: CDR1 KGHSH, CDR2 LQKENI. This CDR3 has 16 residues. V trimming: 3 bases; J trimming: 5 bases; junction bases outside the gene matches: 4. The DNA for the CDR3 is TGTGCCAGCTCACCGGGACAGGGGGCCGTAACCGGGGAGCTGTTTTTT. It encodes CASSPGQGAVTGELFF.

The table lists this clonotype with many counts. This rearrangement joins TRBV11-2 to TRBJ1-1; D may be TRBD1 (5 bases). Germline CDR1 SGHAT, CDR2 FQNNGV. V was clipped by 3 bases and J by 3 bases, with 11 bases between them. This CDR3 is built from 14 residues. The CDR3 loop is CASSFLGDDTEAFF. The DNA of the CDR3 is TGTGCCAGCAGCTTCCTAGGGGATGACACTGAAGCTTTCTTT.

The chain carries TRBV7-9 and TRBJ1-2, with no clear D. The CDR3 sequence is 12 residues long. In germline, CDR1 is SEHNR, CDR2 FQNEAQ (reference sequence). Deletions cut 0 bases from V and 8 bases from J, with 7 bases between. The CDR3 coding sequence is TGTGCCAGCAGCTTAGCTGATCTCGGCTACACCTTC. This encodes CASSLADLGYTF. Supplemented by reference TRBV7-9 and TRBJ1-2, the full variable domain reads DTGVSQNPRHKITKRGQNVTFRCDPISEHNRLYWYRQTLGQGPEFLTYFQNEAQLEKSRLLSDRFSAERPKGSFSTLEIQRTEQGDSAMYLCASSLADLGYTFGSGTRLTVV.

The J gene is TRBJ1-1, the V gene TRBV20-1, with a tentative D call TRBD1 (5 bases). The V and J ends lost 6 bases and 0 bases respectively, with 17 bases between them. This CDR3 contains 15 residues. In germline, CDR1 is DFQATT, CDR2 SNEGSKA (reference sequence). This CDR3 reads CSAAGRGGMNTEAFF. CDR3 nucleotides: TGCAGTGCCGCGGGGAGGGGAGGTATGAACACTGAAGCTTTCTTT.

There are a few counts of this clonotype. Here the CDR3 DNA reads TGTGCCAGCAGCCTGAGGGCGGCAGGAGCCTTCTACGAGCAGTACTTC. This encodes CASSLRAAGAFYEQYF. The rearrangement links TRBV5-6 to TRBJ2-7; maybe TRBD2 (5 bases). Trimming cost V 4 bases and J 3 bases, with 20 bases left between them. In germline, CDR1 is SGHDT, CDR2 YYEEEE. The CDR3 sequence is 16 residues long.